One T cell receptor beta chain is described in this entry. These data come from a study of shared clonotypes between healthy human individuals. Study summary: Ranging from 18 to 49 in age, donors were two women and a few men.

Template for every sorted-subset replicate PCR totaled about 200 ng DNA, roughly 30,000 T cell genomes. Authors' data handling: Sequence data from immunoSEQ were junction-only and lacked quality scores; consequently, filtering differed. Clones were read by immunoSEQ multiplex PCR, and TCRdb kept only the in-frame ones, dropping some. V, J and clone size are those of that table, while D and trimming were read from the DNA. The sample lists some 2.1 million clones, approximately 94% seen once, with roughly 1.1% in the top ten. Naivety among CD8 cells was defined by CD45RO negativity and positive CCR7 selection, thereby excluding terminally differentiated effector memory CD45RA+ cells. Sequencing input: naive CD8+ T cells sorted from blood. The clonotype was recovered from a man between 18 and 29 years old in good health.

The CDR3 spells CASSLIPLAGTIYEQYF. The DNA for the CDR3 is TGTGCCAGCAGTTTAATTCCACTGGCGGGAACAATCTACGAGCAGTACTTC. The rearrangement joins TRBV27 to TRBJ2-7, with D possibly being TRBD2 (6 bases). The CDR3 totals 17 residues. The V and J ends lost 2 bases and 3 bases respectively, with 20 bases between them. Looked up from germline, CDR1 is MNHEY and CDR2 is SMNVEV (reference sequence).